Listed here are 7 T cell receptor beta chains from one sample, sequenced in a study of tumor-infiltrating lymphocytes in primary liver carcinoma. From approximately 530 ng of total RNA, TCR beta-specific cDNA was reverse-transcribed using a constant-region primer. Three rounds of nested multiplex PCR with slightly modified ARM-PCR produced TCR beta libraries. The first two PCR rounds used TRBV1-TRBV30 primers with a Cbeta primer, roughly 10 cycles each. TCRdb used MiXCR to reprocess the multiplex PCR reads, holding one entry per CDR3 protein. The repertoire holds some 200,000 distinct CDR3 sequences, with approximately 64% as singletons. RNA isolated from unsorted whole blood supplied the blood RNA, with germline DNA also extracted. Input material: peripheral blood. The receptors stem from a woman aged 60-75 years with primary liver carcinoma and hepatitis B virus infection.

This clonotype was recorded many times. J is TRBJ1-1 and V is TRBV4-1; D is unclear. CDR1 is MGHRA and CDR2 is YSYEKL in the germline V gene. The CDR3 length is 16 residues. Trimming left V 4 bases short and J 6 bases short, with 21 bases between. The CDR3, as DNA: TGCGCCAGCAGCCCAAAGACCCGCCGAGGAGGAGCTGAAGCTTTCTTT. Translation gives CASSPKTRRGGAEAFF.

Of note for this clonotype: A clone one base away is much larger, so this may be a read error. The chain joins TRBV5-6 to TRBJ1-3; TRBD1 aligns across 7 bases. The CDR3 loop spans 14 amino acids. Germline CDR1 is SGHDT and CDR2 is YYEEEE. The CDR3 nucleotides read TGTGCCAGCAGCTTCGACAGGGCTGGAAACACCATACATTTT. Translating gives CASSFDRAGNTIHF.

As to this clonotype: The germline gene is not matched at one end of the junction; a read error may be the cause. The CDR3 reads CGSGLASGKNTEAFF. In DNA form, the CDR3 reads TGTGGCAGCGGCTTAGCATCGGGAAAGAACACTGAAGCTTTCTTT. The genes are TRBV11-2 and TRBJ1-1; no definite D call. From germline, CDR1 is SGHAT and CDR2 FQNNGV. This CDR3 spans 15 amino acids.

With regard to this clonotype: A much larger clone lies a single base off, so this may be a read error. The chain joins TRBV6-1 to TRBJ1-2; D uncertain. This CDR3 is 16 amino acids long. Germline CDR1 reads MNHNS; CDR2 reads SASEGT. This CDR3 is CASSEALNRHVYGCTF. The CDR3 DNA follows: TGTGCCAGCAGTGAAGCGCTCAACAGACACGTCTATGGCTGCACCTTC.

V and J are TRBV5-6 and TRBJ2-5; D perhaps matches TRBD1 (5 bases). V was clipped by 0 bases and J by 5 bases, with 11 bases between them. Germline loops: CDR1 SGHDT, CDR2 YYEEEE. The CDR3 extends over 14 amino acids. CDR3 residues: CASSLDIGVETQYF. DNA of the CDR3: TGTGCCAGCAGCTTGGATATAGGGGTGGAGACCCAGTACTTC.

This chain links TRBV6-1 with TRBJ2-1; D unclear. V was cut by 9 bases and J by 10 bases, with 22 bases left in between. Germline CDR1 MNHNS, CDR2 SASEGT. The CDR3 has 14 residues. CDR3 nucleotide sequence: TGTGCCAGGAGTCGCCTAGGTTCGCTCAACGAGCAGTTCTTC. Translated: CARSRLGSLNEQFF.

Turning to this clonotype: A much larger clone sits a single nucleotide away, making a read error possible. The chain recombines TRBV12-3 or TRBV12-4 with TRBJ2-7; 7 nucleotides match TRBD1. After removal of 6 bases from V and 6 bases from J, the junction contained 5 bases not matched to a gene. This CDR3 is 12 amino acids long. CDR3 protein: CASSPTGIEQYF. The CDR3 DNA is TGTGCCAGCAGCCCGACAGGGATCGAGCAGTACTTC.